One sample yielded the 12 T cell receptor beta chains listed below, sequenced in a study of vaccination and CD4 T cells after COVID-19. Sequenced with the Oncomine TCR Beta short-read assay was DNA taken from cultured CD4+ T cells. Investigators obtained genomic DNA by extraction from cultured CD4+ T cells. TCRdb recomputed calls from the PCR reads with MiXCR, one row per CDR3 protein. The table records about 7,800 distinct CDR3 sequences, around 40% of them present only once. Treatment noted: approximately 11-day PBMC culture with coronavirus spike peptide pools or control peptides (ViraFEST assay). During the years 2011-2018, before the COVID-19 pandemic, the unexposed donor's CD4+ T cells were collected. Antigen specificity for these receptors is unknown. The source material was CD4+ T cells from blood, cultured in vitro. Receptor source: a human donor in good health.

This chain uses TRBV5-4 with TRBJ2-5, with a possible D match to TRBD2 (5 bases). This CDR3 spans 15 amino acids. Deletions cut 5 bases from V and 3 bases from J, with 17 bases between. The germline V gene encodes CDR1 SGHNT and CDR2 YYREEE (reference sequence). This CDR3 is CASSLRIVGEETQYF. CDR3 nucleotides: TGTGCCAGCAGTTTACGGATCGTCGGGGAAGAGACCCAGTACTTC.

The rearrangement uses TRBV27 and TRBJ1-2; 8 nucleotides agree with TRBD1. Per germline, CDR1 MNHEY and CDR2 SMNVEV (reference sequence). This CDR3 spans 14 amino acids. J lost 4 bases, V lost 5 bases, and 6 bases had no gene match. The CDR3 DNA follows: TGTGCCAGCAGTCCAGGACAGGGTTCCTATGGCTACACCTTC. This sequence encodes CASSPGQGSYGYTF.

The V gene is TRBV5-1, the J gene TRBJ2-7, with TRBD1 identical over 9 bases. V shed 0 bases, J shed 4 bases, and the junction held 5 bases outside the gene matches. CDR1 is SGHRS and CDR2 is YFSETQ in the germline V gene. The CDR3 is made up of 15 amino acids. CDR3 coding DNA: TGCGCCAGCAGCTTGGGGGGACAGGGAACATACGAGCAGTACTTC. It translates to CASSLGGQGTYEQYF. Looking up the rest from reference TRBV5-1 and TRBJ2-7 gives the full variable domain: KAGVTQTPRYLIKTRGQQVTLSCSPISGHRSVSWYQQTPGQGLQFLFEYFSETQRNKGNFPGRFSGRQFSNSRSEMNVSTLELGDSALYLCASSLGGQGTYEQYFGPGTRLTVT.

This clonotype was found a few times. The V call is TRBV20-1, the J call TRBJ1-2, with D perhaps matching TRBD1 (6 bases). The CDR3 has 14 residues. Germline V gene lookup returns CDR1 DFQATT and CDR2 SNEGSKA (reference sequence). V lost 0 bases and J 8 bases, leaving 16 bases between the germline ends. CDR3 loop: CSARDLRGARGYTF. The CDR3 bases are TGCAGTGCTAGAGATCTTCGGGGGGCGCGGGGCTACACCTTC.

This sequence joins TRBV19 and TRBJ2-5; 10 nucleotides agree with TRBD2. CDR1 is LNHDA, CDR2 SQIVND, per germline (reference sequence). The CDR3 length is 15 residues. Trimming took 1 base from V and 5 from J; bases not matched to a gene: 4. For the CDR3, the DNA is TGTGCCAGTAGTATAGGTCTAGCGGGAGTGGAGACCCAGTACTTC. Translating it yields CASSIGLAGVETQYF.

This chain's CDR3 is CASSLLAWGGSPTDTQYF. The CDR3 DNA sequence: TGTGCCAGCAGTTTATTAGCCTGGGGCGGGAGTCCCACAGATACGCAGTATTTT. The rearrangement joins TRBV28 to TRBJ2-3, with TRBD2 identical over 7 bases. Looked up from germline, CDR1 is MDHEN and CDR2 is SYDVKM. V was clipped by 1 base and J by 2 bases; unmatched bases: 12. The length of the CDR3 is 18 residues.

This chain joins TRBV27 and TRBJ1-2; D might be TRBD1 (5 bases). Per the germline V gene, CDR1 is MNHEY and CDR2 is SMNVEV (reference sequence). V was cut by 6 bases and J by 8 bases, with 22 bases left in between. The CDR3 has 15 residues. Here the CDR3 DNA reads TGTGCCAGCAGGCCCCCAAGGGGTTTAAAGGGGGGCTACACCTTC. Translation gives CASRPPRGLKGGYTF.

This clonotype appeared a few times. The CDR3 here is CASSPWTEAFF. The CDR3 DNA follows: TGTGCCAGCAGTCCTTGGACTGAAGCTTTCTTT. This chain links TRBV2 with TRBJ1-1; D remains ambiguous. CDR3 length: 11 amino acids. CDR1 is SNHLY and CDR2 is FYNNEI in the germline V gene. V shed 5 bases and J shed 5 bases, with 6 bases lying between them.

The rearrangement links TRBV29-1 to TRBJ1-1, with 9 bases aligning to TRBD1. CDR3 size: 14 residues. The trim removed 5 bases at V and 0 bases at J, leaving 4 bases unmatched. Germline CDR1 and CDR2: SQVTM and ANQGSEA. The CDR3 nucleotides are TGCAGCGTTCCCGGGACAGGGATGAACACTGAAGCTTTCTTT. It yields the protein CSVPGTGMNTEAFF.

CDR3 in DNA: TGTGCCAGCAGTGAAAACAGACTTATCTCTGGAAACACCATATATTTT. Residues: CASSENRLISGNTIYF. The rearrangement links TRBV2 to TRBJ1-3; D not certain. This CDR3 spans 16 amino acids. The germline V gene encodes CDR1 SNHLY and CDR2 FYNNEI. Trimming left V 2 bases short and J 0 bases short, with 11 bases between.

This clonotype was counted only a few times. V is TRBV19 and J is TRBJ2-7; either TRBD1 or TRBD2 may fit D (5 bases each). Germline V gene sequence: CDR1 LNHDA, CDR2 SQIVND (reference sequence). The germline V and J ends were trimmed by 5 bases and 3 bases, with 14 bases remaining between them. The CDR3 contains 14 residues. The CDR3 bases are TGTGCCAGTAGTTGGGACCTTGAGGGCTACGAGCAGTACTTC. Translation gives CASSWDLEGYEQYF.

About this clonotype: Relative to the germline gene, one junction end is altered; a read error may explain this. The chain uses TRBV4-1 and TRBJ1-2; D ambiguous. The CDR3 has 12 amino acids. Germline V gene sequence: CDR1 MGHRA, CDR2 YSYEKL. CDR3: CAGSQPYYGYTF. The DNA for the CDR3 is TGCGCCGGCAGCCAACCTTACTATGGCTACACCTTC.